The rows below give T cell receptor beta chains drawn from one sample of a study of memory CD4+ T cells and cytomegalovirus serostatus. Assay used: immunoSEQ multiplex PCR; TCRdb lists only in-frame clones, some missing. The sample holds under 75,000 clones, over 60% seen once. The source material was memory CD4+ T cells from blood. These receptors originate from an adult in good health and CMV-seronegative. Some clones in this sample may be carry-over from other donors' samples. Both conserved end residues are trimmed from each CDR3.

>TRBJ2-3|12|TRBV28
ASSSPGRTDTQY
>TRBJ1-1|13|TRBV7-2
ASTFASERNTEAF
>TRBJ2-7|12|TRBV2
ASSLAGGIYEQY
>TRBJ2-7|13|TRBV7-2
ASMDTRRGSYEQY
>TRBJ2-5|12|TRBV29-1
SVEGETGGETQY
>TRBJ1-4|13|TRBV7-9
ASSGYRGKNEKLF
>TRBJ2-1|22|TRBV10-3
AISFPRDRTASGRAGSSYNEQF
>TRBJ2-7|12|TRBV2
ATSPRTGSGEQY
>TRBJ2-2|15|TRBV7-2
ASSLVLAGGPTGELF
>TRBJ2-2|17|TRBV5-1
ASSVTPTGEAGTTGELF
>TRBJ1-3|14|TRBV18
ASSPSPEMSGNTIY
>TRBJ1-2|9|TRBV10-3
AISEGGGYT